This TCR beta chain appears in the sequencing data of a study of T cell responses to AZD1222 COVID-19 vaccine. Study-level points and caveats: Targeting of unmutated variant regions was reportedly seen in nearly half of spike-specific TCRs. Spike-wide vaccine-associated CD4 TCRs dominated at 160-218 and 743-854. Vaccination with two AZD1222 doses was followed by a rise in Spike-specific TCR breadth and depth. Donors skewed white British and female; clonal diversity was possibly underestimated.

Sequenced by immunoSEQ multiplex PCR; TCRdb stores in-frame clones only, minus some. The sample has around 99,000 clones; around 90% are singletons. The CDR3 is made up of 14 amino acids. Germline V gives CDR1 SGHAT, CDR2 FQNNGV. V shed 1 base and J shed 2 bases, with 9 bases lying between them. Note on this clone: What it binds is unknown.

The rearrangement uses TRBV11-2 and TRBJ2-7; a possible D gene is TRBD2 (5 bases). The sequencing here drew on peripheral blood, taken on day 0 of AZD1222 vaccination. The source is an adult in good health. CDR3 in amino acids: CASSLVRAPYEQYF. The CDR3 DNA reads as TGTGCCAGCAGCTTAGTGCGGGCCCCCTACGAGCAGTACTTC.